The 16 T cell receptor beta chains below were found in one sample sequenced in a study of response to subunit inactivated influenza vaccine. In TCRdb, the RT-PCR reads were re-called with MiXCR into one record per CDR3 protein. The sample contains more than 500,000 distinct CDR3 sequences, roughly 10% of which appear only once. These data also formed part of another study, on T cells expressing NK-cell markers. Per that paper: With UMIs, 5'RACE template switching was used to make TCR beta cDNA.

This sample comprised PBMCs from blood, obtained on the day of vaccination. Receptors were obtained from a man aged 45-60 years who received an inactivated influenza vaccine.

This clonotype has more than one count but fewer than ten. This chain uses TRBV5-5 with TRBJ2-7; D is unclear. There are 15 residues in the CDR3. V lost 0 bases to trimming and J lost 0 bases, with 10 bases between them. Germline V gene data show CDR1 as SGHKS and CDR2 as YYEKEE (reference sequence). DNA for the CDR3: TGTGCCAGCAGCTTGGGAACAGATTACTCCTACGAGCAGTACTTC. Translating gives CASSLGTDYSYEQYF.

In its sample, this clonotype was seen many times. The V gene is TRBV12-3 or TRBV12-4, the J gene TRBJ1-2; D is possibly TRBD1 (6 bases). The CDR3 has 13 residues. V dropped 6 bases and J dropped 3 bases, with 11 bases sitting between them. The CDR3: CASSQGQDYGYTF. CDR3 DNA: TGTGCCAGCAGCCAGGGGCAGGACTATGGCTACACCTTC.

This clonotype has just a few counts. V and J are TRBV2 and TRBJ2-5; D gene unclear. The V gene's germline CDR1 is SNHLY and CDR2 FYNNEI. Trimming removed 5 bases at V and 1 base at J, with 8 bases between. This CDR3 is built from 13 residues. CDR3 region: CASSRHLQETQYF. In DNA form, the CDR3 reads TGTGCCAGCAGTCGACACCTCCAAGAGACCCAGTACTTC.

Only a few counts were recorded for this clonotype. This sequence joins TRBV9 and TRBJ2-1; a weak D match, TRBD1 (6 bases). V lost 0 bases to trimming and J lost 4 bases, with 11 bases between them. The germline gives CDR1 SGDLS, CDR2 YYNGEE. The length of the CDR3 is 15 residues. CDR3 nucleotides: TGTGCCAGCAGCGTAGGTGGGGGCCGTTACAATGAGCAGTTCTTC. It codes for CASSVGGGRYNEQFF.

V usage is TRBV12-3 or TRBV12-4 and J usage is TRBJ2-1, with 9 bases fitting TRBD2. The CDR3 is 14 residues long. The V gene end was trimmed by 3 bases and the J gene end by 6 bases; junction bases not matched to a gene: 3. The CDR3 loop reads CASSLRGGLNEQFF. Written as DNA, the CDR3 is TGTGCCAGCAGTTTGCGGGGGGGCCTCAATGAGCAGTTCTTC.

The chain has TRBV5-1 and TRBJ2-2; 7 bases line up with TRBD1. The CDR3 length is 15 residues. Trimming at V came to 4 bases and at J to 2 bases, leaving 5 bases not matched to a gene. Germline loops: CDR1 SGHRS, CDR2 YFSETQ. CDR3 DNA sequence: TGCGCCAGCAGCACCGGGACAGACAACACCGGGGAGCTGTTTTTT. Translated, it gives CASSTGTDNTGELFF.

This clonotype was recorded a few times. CDR3 region: CASSYPGLSYEQYF. CDR3 nucleotide sequence: TGTGCCAGCAGTTACCCGGGACTTTCCTACGAGCAGTACTTC. This chain uses TRBV12-3 or TRBV12-4 with TRBJ2-7; maybe TRBD2 (6 bases). CDR3 length: 14 residues. Trimming shortened V by 4 bases and J by 1 base, and 11 bases separated the two germline ends.

The V gene is TRBV11-2, the J gene TRBJ2-1; TRBD2 matches at 8 bases. This CDR3 comprises 14 residues. From germline, CDR1 is SGHAT and CDR2 FQNNGV. Unmatched junction bases numbered 8, after V lost 5 bases and J lost 8 bases. This CDR3 reads CASSPTGGAHEQFF. In nucleotides, the CDR3 is TGTGCCAGCAGCCCCACCGGGGGGGCTCATGAGCAGTTCTTC.

V gene TRBV4-3 combines with J gene TRBJ2-1; D perhaps matches TRBD2 (6 bases). The CDR3 contains 14 residues. V was trimmed by 1 base and J by 9 bases, leaving 13 bases between them. From germline, CDR1 is LGHNA and CDR2 YSLEER. The CDR3, as DNA: TGCGCCAGCAGCCAAGTTTCACTAGCTGGTGAGCAGTTCTTC. Protein sequence: CASSQVSLAGEQFF.

In its sample, this clonotype was seen a few times. This rearrangement joins TRBV20-1 to TRBJ2-7, with D possibly TRBD1 on 6 matching bases. There are 13 residues in the CDR3. Germline V gene lookup returns CDR1 DFQATT and CDR2 SNEGSKA (reference sequence). With 6 bases removed from V and 6 bases from J, the gap between germline ends came to 18 bases. Here the CDR3 reads CSAYLTGSGEQYF. DNA of the CDR3: TGCAGTGCCTACCTAACAGGGTCCGGCGAGCAGTACTTC.

A note on this clonotype: Germline is not matched at one junction end, which may reflect a read error. The V gene is TRBV18, the J gene TRBJ2-3; TRBD1 is a possible D gene (6 bases). CDR1 KGHSH and CDR2 LQKENI come from the germline V gene. The CDR3 length is 13 residues. This CDR3 reads CASSRQDTDTQDF. In nucleotides, the CDR3 is TGTGCCAGCTCACGACAGGACACAGATACGCAGGATTTT.

This clonotype occurred a few times. This chain connects TRBV12-3 or TRBV12-4 to TRBJ1-2; D ambiguous. There are 12 residues in the CDR3. V lost 6 bases and J lost 5, with 10 bases in between. The CDR3 spells CASRPDGYGYTF. The CDR3 DNA follows: TGTGCCAGCAGACCCGACGGGTATGGCTACACCTTC.

The table lists this clonotype with a few counts. CDR3 DNA sequence: TGTGCCAGCAGTCCCCGGGGGGGGTACCAAGAGACCCAGTACTTC. Encoded protein: CASSPRGGYQETQYF. The chain carries TRBV28 and TRBJ2-5; 8 positions match TRBD2. The germline gives CDR1 MDHEN, CDR2 SYDVKM. The V and J ends lost 5 bases and 0 bases, in that order; junction bases with no gene match: 5. This CDR3 contains 15 residues.

This chain uses TRBV20-1 with TRBJ2-5, with 9 bases fitting TRBD1. There are 15 residues in the CDR3. Germline CDR1 is DFQATT and CDR2 is SNEGSKA (reference sequence). The ends lost 5 bases at V and 2 bases at J; junction bases unmatched: 9. CDR3 coding DNA: TGCAGTGCTCTGGGGACAGGGTTGAGTCAAGAGACCCAGTACTTC. It encodes CSALGTGLSQETQYF.

The CDR3 DNA follows: TGCAGCGCAGGACAGGTCGCAGAGACCCAGTACTTC. Translation: CSAGQVAETQYF. The J gene is TRBJ2-5, the V gene TRBV29-1; 7 bases map to TRBD1. CDR3 size: 12 residues. Unmatched junction bases numbered 6, after V lost 7 bases and J lost 4 bases. Germline V CDR1 and CDR2: SQVTM, ANQGSEA.

This clonotype came up a few times. CDR3 protein: CASSPYLAAQETQYF. CDR3 nucleotide sequence: TGTGCCAGCTCACCATACCTAGCGGCCCAAGAGACCCAGTACTTC. This sequence joins TRBV18 and TRBJ2-5; 7 bases match TRBD2. CDR3 length: 15 amino acids. The germline V gene encodes CDR1 KGHSH and CDR2 LQKENI. The trim removed 2 bases at V and 1 base at J, leaving 4 bases unmatched. Variable domain in full (rest from reference TRBV18 and TRBJ2-5): NAGVMQNPRHLVRRRGQEARLRCSPMKGHSHVYWYRQLPEEGLKFMVYLQKENIIDESGMPKERFSAEFPKEGPSILRIQQVVRGDSAAYFCASSPYLAAQETQYFGPGTRLLVL.